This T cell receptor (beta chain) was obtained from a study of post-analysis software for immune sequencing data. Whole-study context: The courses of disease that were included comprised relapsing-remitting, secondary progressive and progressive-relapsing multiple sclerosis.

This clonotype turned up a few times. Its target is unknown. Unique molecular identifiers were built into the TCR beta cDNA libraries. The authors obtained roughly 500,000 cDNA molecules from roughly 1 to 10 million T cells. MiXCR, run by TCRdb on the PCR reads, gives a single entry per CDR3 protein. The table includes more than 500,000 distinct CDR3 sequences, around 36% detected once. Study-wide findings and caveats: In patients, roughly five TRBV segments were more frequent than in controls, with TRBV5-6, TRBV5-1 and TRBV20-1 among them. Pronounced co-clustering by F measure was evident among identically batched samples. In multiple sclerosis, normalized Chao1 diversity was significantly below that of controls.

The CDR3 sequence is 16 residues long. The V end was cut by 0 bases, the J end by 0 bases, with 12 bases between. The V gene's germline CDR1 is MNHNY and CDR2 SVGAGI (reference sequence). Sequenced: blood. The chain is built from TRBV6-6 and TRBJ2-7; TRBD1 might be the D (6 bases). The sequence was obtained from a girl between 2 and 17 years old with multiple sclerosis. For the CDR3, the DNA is TGTGCCAGCAGTTACTCGAGAGGGGGTAGCTCCTACGAGCAGTACTTC. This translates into CASSYSRGGSSYEQYF.